The clone carrying this T cell receptor beta chain was detected a few times. Its target is not known. This sample is drawn from a study of regulatory T cells in long-lasting Graves disease. Across the study: Treatment with antithyroid drugs for over 5 years, together with positive TSH receptor antibodies, meant persistent Graves' disease. Broader study findings: The study found persistent patients shared more public clonotypes (about 3,000) than new patients (approximately 870). Favored gene segments in persistent disease were TRBV28, TRBJ1-2 and TRBJ2-5.

As for time point: persistent/refractory GD, antithyroid drugs over 5 years with positive TRAb. Researchers made the TCR library from RNA that was extracted from PBMCs. Arm-PCR of CDR3 regions and iRepertoire HTBI primers were used to build TCR beta libraries. TCRdb reprocessed the multiplex PCR reads via MiXCR and lists one record per CDR3 protein. The table includes under 500,000 distinct CDR3 sequences, more than 20% detected once. Trimming took off 7 bases at V and 7 bases at J, with 13 bases between the two ends. The CDR3 is 12 amino acids. The germline V gene has CDR1 SEHNR and CDR2 FQNEAQ (reference sequence).

The chain employs TRBV7-9 and TRBJ1-1, with D unresolved. This TCR was sampled from a female donor with Graves disease. This specimen was peripheral blood mononuclear cells (PBMCs), taken when the disease was refractory, from a patient treated with antithyroid drugs. CDR3: CASTSIAGEAFF. CDR3 sequence (DNA): TGTGCCAGCACCAGCATTGCAGGTGAAGCTTTCTTT. The variable domain in full, with the rest retrieved from reference TRBV7-9 and TRBJ1-1, is DTGVSQNPRHKITKRGQNVTFRCDPISEHNRLYWYRQTLGQGPEFLTYFQNEAQLEKSRLLSDRFSAERPKGSFSTLEIQRTEQGDSAMYLCASTSIAGEAFFGQGTRLTVV.